The rows below give T cell receptor beta chains drawn from one sample of a study of blood T cell repertoires in COVID-19. The method was immunoSEQ multiplex PCR; TCRdb's version includes in-frame clones alone and lacks a portion of them. The sample has hundreds of thousands of clones, 86% seen once. The specimen was peripheral blood. These receptors were obtained from a woman in her 30s with active or convalescent COVID-19. CDR3s include the opening cysteine and the closing phenylalanine or tryptophan. Each record gives: V gene, CDR3 length, D gene, J gene, clone size, CDR3 DNA, CDR3 protein. The D gene is left open where the match is weak. Clone size is given for some rows only: seen once, a few or many times, or a class if the clone is expanded.

v_call: TRBV6-5; cdr3_length: 13; d_call: -; j_call: TRBJ1-2; clone_size: -; cdr3_nt: TGTGCCAGTTACAGTTATCTCGGCGATGGCTACACCTTC; cdr3_aa: CASYSYLGDGYTF
v_call: TRBV19; cdr3_length: 13; d_call: -; j_call: TRBJ1-3; clone_size: -; cdr3_nt: TGTGCCAGTAGTACAGGGGAAGGAAACACCATATATTTT; cdr3_aa: CASSTGEGNTIYF
v_call: TRBV2; cdr3_length: 15; d_call: TRBD2; j_call: TRBJ2-3; clone_size: once; cdr3_nt: TGTGCCAGCAGTGAACAGCGGGGGGTCACAGATACGCAGTATTTT; cdr3_aa: CASSEQRGVTDTQYF
v_call: TRBV4-1; cdr3_length: 14; d_call: -; j_call: TRBJ1-2; clone_size: -; cdr3_nt: TGCGCCAGCAGCCAAGTAAGTGGAGGTTATGGCTACACCTTC; cdr3_aa: CASSQVSGGYGYTF
v_call: TRBV7-9; cdr3_length: 14; d_call: -; j_call: TRBJ1-1; clone_size: once; cdr3_nt: TGTGCCAGCAGCCCGATTAGACAGAACACTGAAGCTTTCTTT; cdr3_aa: CASSPIRQNTEAFF
v_call: TRBV3-1/TRBV3-2; cdr3_length: 14; d_call: -; j_call: TRBJ1-1; clone_size: -; cdr3_nt: TGTGCCAGCAGCCATGAGACAGGTGGCACTGAAGCTTTCTTT; cdr3_aa: CASSHETGGTEAFF
v_call: TRBV9; cdr3_length: 16; d_call: -; j_call: TRBJ1-2; clone_size: -; cdr3_nt: TGTGCCAGCAGCGTAGAGCCCAGGGCTACCATCTATGGCTACACCTTC; cdr3_aa: CASSVEPRATIYGYTF
v_call: TRBV19; cdr3_length: 16; d_call: TRBD1; j_call: TRBJ1-6; clone_size: few; cdr3_nt: TGTGCCAGTAGTATGTGGGACAGCTCCTATAATTCACCCCTCCACTTT; cdr3_aa: CASSMWDSSYNSPLHF
v_call: TRBV5-1; cdr3_length: 14; d_call: TRBD1; j_call: TRBJ1-1; clone_size: -; cdr3_nt: TGCGCCAGCAGCGTATGGACAGGGGGGACTGAAGCTTTCTTT; cdr3_aa: CASSVWTGGTEAFF
v_call: TRBV10-3; cdr3_length: 15; d_call: TRBD1; j_call: TRBJ1-4; clone_size: -; cdr3_nt: TGTGCCATCAGCTCTGGACAGGGAGTGGATGAAAAACTGTTTTTT; cdr3_aa: CAISSGQGVDEKLFF
v_call: TRBV23-1; cdr3_length: 15; d_call: TRBD1; j_call: TRBJ2-5; clone_size: -; cdr3_nt: TGCGCCAGCAGTCAATCATCCGGGACAGAAGAGACCCAGTACTTC; cdr3_aa: CASSQSSGTEETQYF
v_call: TRBV18; cdr3_length: 13; d_call: -; j_call: TRBJ2-7; clone_size: once; cdr3_nt: TGTGCCAGCTCACCACTGCAACACAACGAGCAGTACTTC; cdr3_aa: CASSPLQHNEQYF
v_call: TRBV5-6; cdr3_length: 16; d_call: -; j_call: TRBJ2-6; clone_size: -; cdr3_nt: TGTGCCGCGAGGGCAGGGGGGAACTCTGGGGCCAACGTCCTGACTTTC; cdr3_aa: CAARAGGNSGANVLTF
v_call: TRBV4-2; cdr3_length: 16; d_call: TRBD2; j_call: TRBJ2-1; clone_size: once; cdr3_nt: TGTGCCAGCAGCCAAGATGGGCTAGCGGGAGTGGATGAGCAGTTCTTC; cdr3_aa: CASSQDGLAGVDEQFF